One sample yielded the 8 T cell receptor beta chains listed below, sequenced in a study of shared clonotypes between healthy human individuals. Profiling relied on immunoSEQ multiplex PCR, and the TCRdb table lists in-frame clones only, not all of them. This repertoire shows a few million clones, around 90% found once; its top ten account for about 0.13%. Sequenced input: naive CD4+ T cells sorted from blood. Subset noted: CD45RA+ positively selected. The receptors originated from a man aged 18 to 30 in good health.

This clone has just one count. The V and J genes are TRBV18 and TRBJ2-1; a possible D gene is TRBD2 (6 bases). Per the germline V gene, CDR1 is KGHSH and CDR2 is LQKENI. The V gene lost 3 bases and the J gene lost 0 bases, with 9 bases spanning the gap. The CDR3 covers 15 residues. The CDR3 protein is CASSPLANSYNEQFF. The CDR3 nucleotides read TGTGCCAGCTCACCTCTAGCGAACTCCTACAATGAGCAGTTCTTC. The full variable domain, in which reference TRBV18 and TRBJ2-1 provide the parts outside the CDR3, is NAGVMQNPRHLVRRRGQEARLRCSPMKGHSHVYWYRQLPEEGLKFMVYLQKENIIDESGMPKERFSAEFPKEGPSILRIQQVVRGDSAAYFCASSPLANSYNEQFFGPGTRLTVL.

The V call is TRBV28, the J call TRBJ1-2; D not resolved. Trimming left V 6 bases short and J 6 bases short, with 5 bases between. The V gene's germline CDR1 is MDHEN and CDR2 SYDVKM. The CDR3 totals 10 residues. CDR3 nucleotide sequence: TGTGCCAGCAGGGGGAATGGCTACACCTTC. This gives the protein CASRGNGYTF.

In regard to this clone: This specimen includes other DNA sequences encoding the same CDR3. The J gene is TRBJ2-3, the V gene TRBV20-1; D gene unclear. V lost 3 bases, J lost 6 bases, and 1 base lay in between. The CDR3 runs 9 residues. The germline gives CDR1 DFQATT, CDR2 SNEGSKA (reference sequence). The CDR3: CSARDTQYF. CDR3 nucleotides: TGCAGTGCTAGGGATACGCAGTATTTT.

The rearrangement joins TRBV28 to TRBJ1-1; D remains unclear. Looked up from germline, CDR1 is MDHEN and CDR2 is SYDVKM. This CDR3 is built from 14 residues. The V end was cut by 5 bases, the J end by 0 bases, with 10 bases between. CDR3 bases: TGTGCCAGCAGTACCTCCGACATGAACACTGAAGCTTTCTTT. It yields the protein CASSTSDMNTEAFF.

V and J are TRBV5-4 and TRBJ2-1; D possibly corresponds to TRBD2 (6 bases). V was cut by 4 bases and J by 7 bases, with 18 bases left in between. Looked up from germline, CDR1 is SGHNT and CDR2 is YYREEE (reference sequence). This CDR3 region has 15 residues. CDR3 region: CASSLRGLSVNEQFF. CDR3 nucleotides: TGTGCCAGCAGCCTGCGGGGATTGAGCGTAAATGAGCAGTTCTTC.

The chain employs TRBV2 and TRBJ2-2; 9 bases align to TRBD2. J gave up 4 bases and V 8 bases, and 5 bases lay outside the gene matches. Per the germline V gene, CDR1 is SNHLY and CDR2 is FYNNEI. The CDR3 contains 14 residues. The CDR3 DNA is TGTGCCAGCCGGGGACTAGCTAGCACCGGGGAGCTGTTTTTT. It yields the protein CASRGLASTGELFF.

The chain joins TRBV7-3 to TRBJ2-6, with a weak D call TRBD2 (5 bases). The CDR3 is 15 amino acids. V lost 6 bases and J lost 0, with 9 bases in between. Germline V gene sequence: CDR1 SGHTA, CDR2 FQGTGA. The CDR3 bases are TGTGCCAGCAGTCCACGGGACTCTGGGGCCAACGTCCTGACTTTC. This sequence encodes CASSPRDSGANVLTF.

The V and J genes are TRBV9 and TRBJ1-3; possible D gene TRBD1, 5 bases. V gave up 0 bases and J gave up 8 bases, with 15 bases separating them. Germline CDR1 SGDLS, CDR2 YYNGEE. There are 15 residues in the CDR3. The CDR3 DNA is TGTGCCAGCAGCGTAGGAGCAGGGAGCGGTGACACCATATATTTT. Amino acids: CASSVGAGSGDTIYF.